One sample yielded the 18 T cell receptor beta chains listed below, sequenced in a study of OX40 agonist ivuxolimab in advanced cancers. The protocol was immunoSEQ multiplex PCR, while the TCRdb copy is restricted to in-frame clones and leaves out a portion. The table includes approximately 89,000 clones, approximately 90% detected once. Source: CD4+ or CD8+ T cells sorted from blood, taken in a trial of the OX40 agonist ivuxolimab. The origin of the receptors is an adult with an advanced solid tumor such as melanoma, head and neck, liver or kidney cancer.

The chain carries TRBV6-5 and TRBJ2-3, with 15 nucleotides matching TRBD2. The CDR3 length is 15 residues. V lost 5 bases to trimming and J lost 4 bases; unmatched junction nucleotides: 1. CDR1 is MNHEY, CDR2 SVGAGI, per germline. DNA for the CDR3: TGTGCCAGCAGTAGGACTAGCGGGAGGGCAGATACGCAGTATTTT. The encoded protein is CASSRTSGRADTQYF.

The CDR3 sequence: CASSNRAEAFF. The CDR3 region has the DNA TGTGCCAGCAGTAACAGGGCGGAAGCTTTCTTT. J is TRBJ1-1 and V is TRBV28, with D possibly being TRBD1 (6 bases). The V and J ends lost 5 bases and 8 bases respectively, with 9 bases between them. This CDR3 spans 11 amino acids. CDR1 is MDHEN, CDR2 SYDVKM, per germline.

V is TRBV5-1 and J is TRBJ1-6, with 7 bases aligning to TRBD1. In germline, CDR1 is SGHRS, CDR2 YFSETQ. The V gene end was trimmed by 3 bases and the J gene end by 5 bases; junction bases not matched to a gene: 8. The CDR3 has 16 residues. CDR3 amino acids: CASSSTWGQNNSPLHF. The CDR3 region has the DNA TGCGCCAGCAGCTCAACCTGGGGACAGAATAATTCACCCCTCCACTTT. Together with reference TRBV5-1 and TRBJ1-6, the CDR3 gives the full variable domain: KAGVTQTPRYLIKTRGQQVTLSCSPISGHRSVSWYQQTPGQGLQFLFEYFSETQRNKGNFPGRFSGRQFSNSRSEMNVSTLELGDSALYLCASSSTWGQNNSPLHFGNGTRLTVT.

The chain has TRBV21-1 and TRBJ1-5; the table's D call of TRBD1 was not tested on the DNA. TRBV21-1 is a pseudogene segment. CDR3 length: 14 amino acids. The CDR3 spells CASSWTGRNQPQHF. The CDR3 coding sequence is TGTGCCAGCAGTTGGACAGGGAGGAATCAGCCCCAGCATTTT.

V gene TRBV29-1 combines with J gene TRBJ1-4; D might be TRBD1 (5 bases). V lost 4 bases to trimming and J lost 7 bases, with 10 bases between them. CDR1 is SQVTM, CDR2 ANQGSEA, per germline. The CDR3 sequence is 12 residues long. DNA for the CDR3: TGCAGCGTTGGGGCAGGGAGTGAAAAACTGTTTTTT. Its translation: CSVGAGSEKLFF.

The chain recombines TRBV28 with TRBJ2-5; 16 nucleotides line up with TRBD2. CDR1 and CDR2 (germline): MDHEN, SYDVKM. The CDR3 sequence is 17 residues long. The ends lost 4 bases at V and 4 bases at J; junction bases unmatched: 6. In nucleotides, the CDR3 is TGTGCCAGCAGTTCTGGGACTAGCGGGAGGGGCGGAGAGACCCAGTACTTC. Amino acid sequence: CASSSGTSGRGGETQYF.

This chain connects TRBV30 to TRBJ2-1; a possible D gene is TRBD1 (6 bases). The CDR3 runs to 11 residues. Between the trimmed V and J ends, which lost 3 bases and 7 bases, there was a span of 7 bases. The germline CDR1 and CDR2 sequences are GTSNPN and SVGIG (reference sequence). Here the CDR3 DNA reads TGTGCCTGGAGCGACAGGAATGAGCAGTTCTTC. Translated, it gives CAWSDRNEQFF.

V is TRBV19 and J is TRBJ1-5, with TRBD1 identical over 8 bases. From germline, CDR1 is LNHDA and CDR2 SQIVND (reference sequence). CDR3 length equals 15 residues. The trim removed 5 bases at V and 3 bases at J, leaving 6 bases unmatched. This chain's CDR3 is CASSFSTGDNQPQHF. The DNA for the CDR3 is TGTGCCAGTAGTTTCTCGACAGGGGACAATCAGCCCCAGCATTTT.

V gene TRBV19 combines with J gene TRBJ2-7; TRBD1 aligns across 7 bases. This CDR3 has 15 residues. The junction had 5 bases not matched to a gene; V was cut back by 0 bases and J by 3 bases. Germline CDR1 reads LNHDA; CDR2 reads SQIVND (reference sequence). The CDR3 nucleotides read TGTGCCAGTAGTATAGACGCCAGGGGGATCTACGAGCAGTACTTC. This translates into CASSIDARGIYEQYF. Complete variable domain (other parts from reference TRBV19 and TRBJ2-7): DGGITQSPKYLFRKEGQNVTLSCEQNLNHDAMYWYRQDPGQGLRLIYYSQIVNDFQKGDIAEGYSVSREKKESFPLTVTSAQKNPTAFYLCASSIDARGIYEQYFGPGTRLTVT.

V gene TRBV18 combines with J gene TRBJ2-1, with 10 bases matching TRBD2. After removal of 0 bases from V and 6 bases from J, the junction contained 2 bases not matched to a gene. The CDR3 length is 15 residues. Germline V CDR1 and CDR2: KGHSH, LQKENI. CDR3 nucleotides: TGTGCCAGCTCACCACCTAGCGGGGGGACCAATGAGCAGTTCTTC. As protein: CASSPPSGGTNEQFF.

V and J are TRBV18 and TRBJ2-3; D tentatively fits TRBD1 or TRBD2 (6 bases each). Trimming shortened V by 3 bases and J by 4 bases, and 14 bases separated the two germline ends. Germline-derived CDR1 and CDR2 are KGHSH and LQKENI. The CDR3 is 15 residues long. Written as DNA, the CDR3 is TGTGCCAGCTCACCCCAGGAGGGGGGATCAGATACGCAGTATTTT. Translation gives CASSPQEGGSDTQYF.

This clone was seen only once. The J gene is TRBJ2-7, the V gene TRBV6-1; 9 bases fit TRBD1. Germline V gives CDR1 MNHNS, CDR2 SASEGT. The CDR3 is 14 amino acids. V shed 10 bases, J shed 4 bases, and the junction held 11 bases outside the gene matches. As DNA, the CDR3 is TGTGCCACCTGTAGGGACAGGGATTTGTACGAGCAGTACTTC. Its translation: CATCRDRDLYEQYF.

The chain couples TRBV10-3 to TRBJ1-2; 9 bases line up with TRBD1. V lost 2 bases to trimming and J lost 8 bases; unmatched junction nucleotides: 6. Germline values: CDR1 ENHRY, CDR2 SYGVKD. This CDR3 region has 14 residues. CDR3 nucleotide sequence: TGTGCCATCAGTGAGGACAGGACAGGGGAGGGCTACACCTTC. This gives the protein CAISEDRTGEGYTF.

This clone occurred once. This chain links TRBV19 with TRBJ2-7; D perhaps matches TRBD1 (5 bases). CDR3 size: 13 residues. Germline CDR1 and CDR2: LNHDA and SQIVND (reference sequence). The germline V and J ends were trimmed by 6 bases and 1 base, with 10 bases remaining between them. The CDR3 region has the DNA TGTGCCAGTAGGGGCAGGGCTTCCTACGAGCAGTACTTC. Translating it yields CASRGRASYEQYF.

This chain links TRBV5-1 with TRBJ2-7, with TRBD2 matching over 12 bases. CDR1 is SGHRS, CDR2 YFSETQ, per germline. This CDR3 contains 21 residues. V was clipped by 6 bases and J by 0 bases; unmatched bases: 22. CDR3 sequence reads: CASTIRGGTTSGSYSSYEQYF. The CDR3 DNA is TGCGCCAGCACTATCCGAGGGGGAACGACTAGCGGGAGCTACAGCTCCTACGAGCAGTACTTC.

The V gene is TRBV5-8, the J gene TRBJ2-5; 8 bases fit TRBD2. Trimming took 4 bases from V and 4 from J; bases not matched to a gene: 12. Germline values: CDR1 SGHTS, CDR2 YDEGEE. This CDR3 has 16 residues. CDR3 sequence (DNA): TGTGCCAGCAGCACCGGTGCCAGCGGGGGAGGAGAGACCCAGTACTTC. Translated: CASSTGASGGGETQYF.

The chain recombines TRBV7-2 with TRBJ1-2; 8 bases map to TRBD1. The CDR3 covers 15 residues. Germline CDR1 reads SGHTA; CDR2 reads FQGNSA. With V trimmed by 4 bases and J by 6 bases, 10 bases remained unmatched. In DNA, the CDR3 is TGTGCCAGCAGCTCAAGCCGGGACAGGACCGATGGCTACACCTTC. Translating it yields CASSSSRDRTDGYTF.

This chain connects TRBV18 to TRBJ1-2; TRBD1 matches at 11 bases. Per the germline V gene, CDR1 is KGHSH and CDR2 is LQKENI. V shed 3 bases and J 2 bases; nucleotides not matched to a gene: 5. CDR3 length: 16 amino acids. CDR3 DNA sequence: TGTGCCAGCTCACCCGGGACAGGGGGTATAAACTATGGCTACACCTTC. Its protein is CASSPGTGGINYGYTF.